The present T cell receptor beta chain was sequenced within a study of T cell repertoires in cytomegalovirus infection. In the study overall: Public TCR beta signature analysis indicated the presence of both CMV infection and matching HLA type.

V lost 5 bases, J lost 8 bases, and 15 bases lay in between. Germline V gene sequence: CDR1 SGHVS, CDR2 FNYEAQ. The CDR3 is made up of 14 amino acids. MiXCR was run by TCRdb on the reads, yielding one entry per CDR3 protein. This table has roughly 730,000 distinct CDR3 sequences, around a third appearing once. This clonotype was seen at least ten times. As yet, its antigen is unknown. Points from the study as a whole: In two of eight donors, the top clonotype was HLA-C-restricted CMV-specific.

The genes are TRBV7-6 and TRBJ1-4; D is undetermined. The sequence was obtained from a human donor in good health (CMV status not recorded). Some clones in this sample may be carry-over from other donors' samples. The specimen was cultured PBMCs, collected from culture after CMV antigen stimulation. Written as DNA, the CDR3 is TGTGCCAGCAGCCAAAGACAAGATCCCGAAAAACTGTTTTTT. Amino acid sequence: CASSQRQDPEKLFF.